The subject of this entry is one T cell receptor beta chain. This sample is part of a study of blood T cell repertoires in COVID-19. Study at large: Both acute and convalescent COVID-19 samples were obtained from the United States, Italy and Spain. PBMCs, B-cell-depleted T cells, or T cells provided the cDNA or gDNA that made up the material.

CDR3 length equals 13 residues. Between the trimmed V and J ends, which lost 0 bases and 3 bases, there was a span of 6 bases. Per the germline V gene, CDR1 is SGDLS and CDR2 is YYNGEE. Sequencing was performed with immunoSEQ multiplex PCR; in TCRdb, only in-frame clones are kept and a portion is missing. Of around 68,000 clones in the sample, around 90% were seen once. The V call is TRBV9, the J call TRBJ2-5; no clear D gene. The sequenced material came from peripheral blood. The source is a man between 50 and 59 years old with active COVID-19. The CDR3 DNA is TGTGCCAGCAGCGTAGCACTTAAAGAGACCCAGTACTTC. This sequence encodes CASSVALKETQYF.